This TCR beta chain was recorded in a study of shared clonotypes between healthy human individuals. Study details: The composition of the donors was a couple of women and three men aged 18 to 49. CD4 naive and CD4 memory each took three plates per donor, while CD8 naive took two and CD8 memory one.

CDR3 length equals 14 residues. Germline-derived CDR1 and CDR2 are MGHDK and SYGVNS. Trimming cost V 5 bases and J 7 bases, with 15 bases left between them. Terminally differentiated effector memory CD45RA+ cells were left out of the naive CD8 fraction, which was CD45RO-negative and positively selected for CCR7. Findings and limits, study-wide: In general, naive subsets displayed greater estimated richness than memory subsets did. Non-shared clonotypes had lower generation probabilities than those shared by all four donors.

This table comes from immunoSEQ multiplex PCR, and its TCRdb copy is limited to in-frame clones, with some not included. The sample records around 2,000,000 clones, about 95% being singletons. As concerns this clone: Its antigen is unknown.

The sequence was collected from a man younger than 30 in good health. Sequenced: naive CD8+ T cells sorted from blood. The V gene is TRBV25-1, the J gene TRBJ2-1; maybe TRBD2 (5 bases). CDR3 protein: CASSLTWGVNEQFF. The CDR3 bases are TGTGCCAGCAGTTTAACCTGGGGAGTAAATGAGCAGTTCTTC.